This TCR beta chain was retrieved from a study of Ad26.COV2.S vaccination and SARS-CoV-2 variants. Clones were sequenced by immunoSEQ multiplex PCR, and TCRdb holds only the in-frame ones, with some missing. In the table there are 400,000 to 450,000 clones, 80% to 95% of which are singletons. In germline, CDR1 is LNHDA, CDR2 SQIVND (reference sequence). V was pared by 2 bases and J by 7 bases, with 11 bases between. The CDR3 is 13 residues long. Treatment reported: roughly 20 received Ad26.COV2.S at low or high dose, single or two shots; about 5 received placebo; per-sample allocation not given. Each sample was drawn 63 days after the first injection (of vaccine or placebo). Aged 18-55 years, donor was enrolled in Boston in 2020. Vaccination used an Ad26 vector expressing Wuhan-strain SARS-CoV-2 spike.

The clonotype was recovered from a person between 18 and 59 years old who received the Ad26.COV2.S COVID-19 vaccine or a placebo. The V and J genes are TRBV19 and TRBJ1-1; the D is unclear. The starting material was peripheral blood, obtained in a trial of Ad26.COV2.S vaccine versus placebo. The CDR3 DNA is TGTGCCAGTAGTATAAGAGCACACTATGAAGCTTTCTTT. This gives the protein CASSIRAHYEAFF.